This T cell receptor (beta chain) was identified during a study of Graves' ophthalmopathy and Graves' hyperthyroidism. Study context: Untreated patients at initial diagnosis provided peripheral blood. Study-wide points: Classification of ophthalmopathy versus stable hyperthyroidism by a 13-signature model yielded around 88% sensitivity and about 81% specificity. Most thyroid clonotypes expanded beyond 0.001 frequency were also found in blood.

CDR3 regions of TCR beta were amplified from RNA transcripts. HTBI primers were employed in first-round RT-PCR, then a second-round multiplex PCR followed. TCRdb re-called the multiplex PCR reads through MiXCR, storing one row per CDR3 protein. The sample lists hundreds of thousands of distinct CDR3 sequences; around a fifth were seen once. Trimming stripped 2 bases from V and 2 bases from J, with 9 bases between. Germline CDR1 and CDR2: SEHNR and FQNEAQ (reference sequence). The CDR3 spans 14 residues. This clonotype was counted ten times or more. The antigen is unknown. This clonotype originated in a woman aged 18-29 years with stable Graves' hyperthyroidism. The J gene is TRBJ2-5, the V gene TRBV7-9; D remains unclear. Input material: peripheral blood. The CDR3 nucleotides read TGTGCCAGCAGCTTAACTGGCAGACAAGAGACCCAGTACTTC. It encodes CASSLTGRQETQYF.